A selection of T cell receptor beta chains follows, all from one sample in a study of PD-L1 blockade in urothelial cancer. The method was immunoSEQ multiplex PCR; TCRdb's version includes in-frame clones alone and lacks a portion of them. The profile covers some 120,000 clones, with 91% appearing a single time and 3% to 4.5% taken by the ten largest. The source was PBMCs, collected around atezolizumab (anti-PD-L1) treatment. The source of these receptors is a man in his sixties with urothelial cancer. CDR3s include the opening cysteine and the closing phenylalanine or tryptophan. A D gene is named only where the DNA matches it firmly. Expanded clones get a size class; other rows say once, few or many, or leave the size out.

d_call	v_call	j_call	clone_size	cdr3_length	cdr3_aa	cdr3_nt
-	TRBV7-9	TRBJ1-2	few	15	CASSPPIDRTYGYTF	TGTGCCAGCAGCCCCCCCATAGACAGAACCTATGGCTACACCTTC
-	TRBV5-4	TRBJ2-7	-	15	CASSLAVWGRYEQYF	TGTGCCAGCAGCTTGGCCGTATGGGGGAGGTACGAGCAGTACTTC
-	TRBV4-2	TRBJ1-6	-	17	CASSQEYLAQGDSPLHF	TGTGCCAGCAGCCAAGAGTACCTGGCGCAGGGCGATTCACCCCTCCACTTT
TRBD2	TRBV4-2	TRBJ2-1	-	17	CASSQLAGGSSYNEQFF	TGTGCCAGCAGCCAACTAGCGGGAGGGAGCTCCTACAATGAGCAGTTCTTC
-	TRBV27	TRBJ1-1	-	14	CASSLVEGNTEAFF	TGTGCCAGCAGTTTAGTGGAGGGGAACACTGAAGCTTTCTTT
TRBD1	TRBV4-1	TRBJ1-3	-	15	CASSQAGTGGYTIYF	TGCGCCAGCAGCCAAGCGGGGACAGGGGGTTATACCATATATTTT
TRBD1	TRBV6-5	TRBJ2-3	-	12	CASSPDRVNPYF	TGTGCCAGCAGCCCTGACAGGGTTAATCCGTATTTT
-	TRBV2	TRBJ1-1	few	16	CASTSWGVPENTEAFF	TGTGCCAGCACTAGCTGGGGGGTGCCGGAGAACACTGAAGCTTTCTTT
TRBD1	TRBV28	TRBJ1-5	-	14	CATDRTGDNQPQHF	TGTGCCACCGACAGAACAGGGGACAATCAGCCCCAGCATTTT
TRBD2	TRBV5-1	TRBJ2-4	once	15	CASKAGGSDPNIQYF	TGCGCCAGCAAGGCGGGCGGGAGCGATCCGAACATTCAGTACTTC